This entry concerns a single TCR beta chain. This clonotype has just a few counts. No cognate antigen has been identified for it. Base quality data are lacking; no much larger clone is found one base away. Sample treatment or condition, as interpreted from the label and publication: in vitro stimulation with specific CMV peptide epitopes to enrich CMV-specific T cells. TCRdb lists the instrument as Illumina HiSeq 1500. In TCRdb, the public reads were trimmed at Q25 with fastp and aligned with MiXCR, with productive beta chains retained. Each entry is one CDR3 protein sequence, shown with its most common DNA and genes. Recorded for this sample are roughly 800,000 distinct CDR3 sequences; 25% to 35% of them occurred a single time. The ten most abundant clones make up roughly 13% of the sample. The sample originates from a study of T cell repertoires in cytomegalovirus infection (dated by TCRdb to the late 2010s). About the full investigation: The peptide stimulations were aimed at well-studied HLA-B-restricted epitopes as well as recently identified HLA-C-restricted CMV epitopes, whose presentation resists viral immunomodulation. Because public TCR beta signatures pointed to carriage of CMV infection together with the matching HLA type, the HLA type of each donor mattered for the analysis.

Overall study results and their limits: In both this cohort and an independent cohort of some 350 donors, the cumulative frequency of public TCR beta family members distinguished carriers of CMV infection plus the relevant HLA type. In the ex vivo response, HLA-C-restricted CMV-specific TCR beta clonotypes were dominant, and in two of eight donors the single most frequent clonotype came from this HLA-C-restricted group.

CDR1 and CDR2 (ENHRY, SYGVKD) derive from the germline V gene. The CDR3 holds 13 amino acids from the cysteine to the phenylalanine. Left in the record is the CDR3 DNA by itself, 39 bases read in frame from the first base. V is shortened by 8 bases, J by 5 bases, and the region joining them spans 10 bases. The chain is encoded by TRBV10-3 joined to TRBJ1-6; tentative D gene TRBD1, with 5 bases matching. Material: cultured CD8+ T cells from PBMCs, obtained from culture after CMV antigen stimulation. This clonotype originated in a human donor in good health (CMV status not recorded). Some clones in this sample may be carry-over from other donors' samples. The CDR3 loop reads CAIRGRDNSPLHF. The nucleotide sequence is TGTGCCATCCGGGGACGGGATAATTCACCCCTCCACTTT.